Listed below are T cell receptor beta chains from one sample, sequenced in a study of T cell changes during pregnancy in multiple sclerosis. Sequencing used immunoSEQ multiplex PCR; TCRdb keeps in-frame clones, though not all of them. The data contain about 29,000 clones, about 89% of them seen just once; the ten biggest clones take up less than 8%. The sample in question was CD8+ T cells from peripheral blood mononuclear cells, obtained after pregnancy. These receptors originate from a female donor with multiple sclerosis, enrolled in a pregnancy study. Each CDR3 is given with its conserved first and last residue. D genes are given only for firm matches. Rows may omit the clone size; those that give it use once, few, many or a size class.

d_gene: TRBD2
j_gene: TRBJ2-3
abundance: NA
v_gene: TRBV27
CDR3nt: TGTGCCAGCAAGGAGCGGGATAGGCCTCGGGATACGCAGTATTTT
CDR3aa: CASKERDRPRDTQYF

d_gene: NA
j_gene: TRBJ2-7
abundance: once
v_gene: TRBV28
CDR3nt: TGTGCCAGCAGCTCCCGTAGGGAGGAAGGTTACGAGCAGTACTTC
CDR3aa: CASSSRREEGYEQYF

d_gene: TRBD2
j_gene: TRBJ2-1
abundance: NA
v_gene: TRBV18
CDR3nt: TGTGCCAGCTCACCACAGCATCTAGCGGGAGCCCCGGAGCATGAGCAGTTCTTC
CDR3aa: CASSPQHLAGAPEHEQFF

d_gene: NA
j_gene: TRBJ1-2
abundance: few
v_gene: TRBV10-3
CDR3nt: TGTGCCATCAGAAAACAGGGTACGGCTGACTATGGCTACACCTTC
CDR3aa: CAIRKQGTADYGYTF

d_gene: TRBD1
j_gene: TRBJ2-7
abundance: NA
v_gene: TRBV7-9
CDR3nt: TGTGCCAGCAGTCAGACTACCCTGGGAAGGGGGCCGGGAAACGAGCAGTACTTC
CDR3aa: CASSQTTLGRGPGNEQYF

d_gene: NA
j_gene: TRBJ1-2
abundance: NA
v_gene: TRBV7-9
CDR3nt: TGTGCCAGCAGCTTAGCGCTTCGGGAGGACTATGGCTACACCTTC
CDR3aa: CASSLALREDYGYTF

d_gene: NA
j_gene: TRBJ1-2
abundance: NA
v_gene: TRBV27
CDR3nt: TGTGCCAGCAGTTTCGGGTTAGGGGGTGGCTATGGCTACACCTTC
CDR3aa: CASSFGLGGGYGYTF

d_gene: TRBD2
j_gene: TRBJ2-3
abundance: once
v_gene: TRBV19
CDR3nt: TGTGCCAGTACCAAAATTCTCCCTAGCGGGAGCACAGATACGCAGTATTTT
CDR3aa: CASTKILPSGSTDTQYF

d_gene: NA
j_gene: TRBJ2-7
abundance: NA
v_gene: TRBV7-9
CDR3nt: TGTGCCAGCAGCTTATACGACAGTTTCAACGAGCAGTACTTC
CDR3aa: CASSLYDSFNEQYF

d_gene: NA
j_gene: TRBJ2-1
abundance: NA
v_gene: TRBV5-5
CDR3nt: TGTGCCAGCAGCCCAGACTCGATTTTCTCCTACAATGAGCAGTTCTTC
CDR3aa: CASSPDSIFSYNEQFF

d_gene: TRBD2
j_gene: TRBJ2-3
abundance: NA
v_gene: TRBV27
CDR3nt: TGTGCCAGCAGTAGGACCGGGACTAGCGGCACAGATACGCAGTATTTT
CDR3aa: CASSRTGTSGTDTQYF

d_gene: NA
j_gene: TRBJ1-2
abundance: NA
v_gene: TRBV5-1
CDR3nt: TGCGCCAGCAGCCCTTTGAGAGGCTACACCTTC
CDR3aa: CASSPLRGYTF

d_gene: TRBD1
j_gene: TRBJ1-2
abundance: NA
v_gene: TRBV4-1
CDR3nt: TGCGCCAGCAGACATGACAGGGACTTCAACTATGGCTACACCTTC
CDR3aa: CASRHDRDFNYGYTF

d_gene: TRBD2
j_gene: TRBJ2-1
abundance: NA
v_gene: TRBV13
CDR3nt: TGTGCCAGCAGCAGAGGACTAGCGGGAGGGGGGGAGCAGTTCTTC
CDR3aa: CASSRGLAGGGEQFF

d_gene: NA
j_gene: TRBJ1-2
abundance: NA
v_gene: TRBV4-3
CDR3nt: TGCGCCAGCAGCTCCTTTGAGAGGAGTTATGGCTACACCTTC
CDR3aa: CASSSFERSYGYTF

d_gene: TRBD1
j_gene: TRBJ1-2
abundance: NA
v_gene: TRBV5-5
CDR3nt: TGTGCCAGCAGCTACGGACAGGCCGCGACGTATGGCTACACCTTC
CDR3aa: CASSYGQAATYGYTF

d_gene: NA
j_gene: TRBJ1-2
abundance: NA
v_gene: TRBV30
CDR3nt: TGTGCCTGTTCAGGGGACCGAGGCTACACCTTC
CDR3aa: CACSGDRGYTF

d_gene: NA
j_gene: TRBJ1-1
abundance: NA
v_gene: TRBV2
CDR3nt: TGTGCCAGCAGTATGGACAGCTCGAACACTGAAGCTTTCTTT
CDR3aa: CASSMDSSNTEAFF

d_gene: TRBD1
j_gene: TRBJ2-7
abundance: NA
v_gene: TRBV4-2
CDR3nt: TGTGCCAGCAGCCAAGACTGGGACAGCACCTACGAGCAGTACTTC
CDR3aa: CASSQDWDSTYEQYF

d_gene: NA
j_gene: TRBJ1-1
abundance: medium-sized
v_gene: TRBV20-1
CDR3nt: TGCAGCCCCCAGACAGACGCTGAAGCTTTCTTT
CDR3aa: CSPQTDAEAFF

d_gene: NA
j_gene: TRBJ1-1
abundance: NA
v_gene: TRBV11-3
CDR3nt: TGTGCCAGCAGCTTGGGAGGGATCACTGAAGCTTTCTTT
CDR3aa: CASSLGGITEAFF

d_gene: NA
j_gene: TRBJ2-1
abundance: NA
v_gene: TRBV14
CDR3nt: TGTGCCAGCAGCCAAACCCCCGAACTAGCATACCGCGGTGAGCAGTTCTTC
CDR3aa: CASSQTPELAYRGEQFF

d_gene: TRBD1
j_gene: TRBJ2-4
abundance: NA
v_gene: TRBV7-9
CDR3nt: TGTGCCAGCAGCGGCCCGACAGGGGGCGAAACCAAAAACATTCAGTACTTC
CDR3aa: CASSGPTGGETKNIQYF

d_gene: NA
j_gene: TRBJ1-5
abundance: few
v_gene: TRBV15
CDR3nt: TGTGCCACCAGCAGGGAGAATCAGCCCCAGCATTTT
CDR3aa: CATSRENQPQHF

d_gene: TRBD2
j_gene: TRBJ2-1
abundance: few
v_gene: TRBV6-4
CDR3nt: TGTGCCAGCAGTGACTCTGGCGGGGGGTACAATGAGCAGTTCTTC
CDR3aa: CASSDSGGGYNEQFF

d_gene: TRBD1
j_gene: TRBJ1-3
abundance: NA
v_gene: TRBV10-3
CDR3nt: TGTGCCATCAGTGAGGGAGCCAGGGGGCTATTTGGAAACACCATATATTTT
CDR3aa: CAISEGARGLFGNTIYF

d_gene: NA
j_gene: TRBJ2-1
abundance: NA
v_gene: TRBV19
CDR3nt: TGTGCCAGTAGTATCGGGTGGGAGCAGTTCTTC
CDR3aa: CASSIGWEQFF

d_gene: TRBD2
j_gene: TRBJ2-1
abundance: NA
v_gene: TRBV4-2
CDR3nt: TGTGCCAGCAGCCAAGATGGGAACCTAGCGGGAGTCAATGAGCAGTTCTTC
CDR3aa: CASSQDGNLAGVNEQFF

d_gene: NA
j_gene: TRBJ1-2
abundance: NA
v_gene: TRBV7-8
CDR3nt: TGTGCCAGCAGCTTAGACGAGACAGGATACTATGGCTACACCTTC
CDR3aa: CASSLDETGYYGYTF

d_gene: NA
j_gene: TRBJ2-7
abundance: NA
v_gene: TRBV5-1
CDR3nt: TGCGCCAGCAGCTTGAAGGGGCGCGAGCAGTACTTC
CDR3aa: CASSLKGREQYF

d_gene: TRBD2
j_gene: TRBJ2-3
abundance: NA
v_gene: TRBV11-3
CDR3nt: TGTGCCAGCAGCATACCGGGACTAGGCACAGATACGCAGTATTTT
CDR3aa: CASSIPGLGTDTQYF

d_gene: TRBD1
j_gene: TRBJ1-1
abundance: once
v_gene: TRBV11-1
CDR3nt: TGTGCCAGCGTCGGACAGGGAAGAGGGGAGACTGAAGCTTTCTTT
CDR3aa: CASVGQGRGETEAFF

d_gene: TRBD2
j_gene: TRBJ2-1
abundance: NA
v_gene: TRBV13
CDR3nt: TGTGCCAGCAGCCCAGCACAGACTAGCGGGAGGGTCGATGAGCAGTTCTTC
CDR3aa: CASSPAQTSGRVDEQFF

d_gene: NA
j_gene: TRBJ2-7
abundance: NA
v_gene: TRBV11-2
CDR3nt: TGTGCCAGCAGTCACCGTCTCGCGGGAACTTTCTACGAGCAGTACTTC
CDR3aa: CASSHRLAGTFYEQYF

d_gene: NA
j_gene: TRBJ1-3
abundance: NA
v_gene: TRBV5-4
CDR3nt: TGTGCCAGCAGCTTGTTCGGCGGGGGCGCTGGAAACACCATATATTTT
CDR3aa: CASSLFGGGAGNTIYF

d_gene: TRBD2
j_gene: TRBJ2-2
abundance: NA
v_gene: TRBV9
CDR3nt: TGTGCCAGCAGCGTAGGTCCCCTCGCGGGAGACACCGGGGAGCTGTTTTTT
CDR3aa: CASSVGPLAGDTGELFF

d_gene: TRBD1
j_gene: TRBJ1-6
abundance: NA
v_gene: TRBV30
CDR3nt: TGTGCCTGGGTATCGGGACAGGGAGGCTCCTATAATTCACCCCTCCACTTT
CDR3aa: CAWVSGQGGSYNSPLHF

d_gene: TRBD2
j_gene: TRBJ2-1
abundance: few
v_gene: TRBV27
CDR3nt: TGTGCCAGCAGCCTTAGCGGGAGGGCCTACAATGAGCAGTTCTTC
CDR3aa: CASSLSGRAYNEQFF

d_gene: NA
j_gene: TRBJ2-7
abundance: medium-sized
v_gene: TRBV4-3
CDR3nt: TGCGCCAGCAGCCAAGTTCTGGACACTTCCTACGAGCAGTACTTC
CDR3aa: CASSQVLDTSYEQYF

d_gene: TRBD2
j_gene: TRBJ2-1
abundance: NA
v_gene: TRBV5-6
CDR3nt: TGTGCCAGCAGCTTGGTGGCAGCGGGACCCTACAATGAGCAGTTCTTC
CDR3aa: CASSLVAAGPYNEQFF

d_gene: TRBD2
j_gene: TRBJ2-1
abundance: NA
v_gene: TRBV5-1
CDR3nt: TGCGCCAGCAGCTCGGGACTAGCGGGAGGTATGGGTGAGCAGTTCTTC
CDR3aa: CASSSGLAGGMGEQFF

d_gene: TRBD2
j_gene: TRBJ2-3
abundance: NA
v_gene: TRBV7-6
CDR3nt: TGTGCCAGCAGCCCCCTGCGGGGGGAGGGCCCAGGGAGCACAGATACGCAGTATTTT
CDR3aa: CASSPLRGEGPGSTDTQYF

d_gene: NA
j_gene: TRBJ2-1
abundance: few
v_gene: TRBV7-9
CDR3nt: TGTGCCAGCAGCCCGGGGGGTGACAGGTTTCGAGGCAATGAGCAGTTCTTC
CDR3aa: CASSPGGDRFRGNEQFF

d_gene: NA
j_gene: TRBJ1-2
abundance: medium-sized
v_gene: TRBV14
CDR3nt: TGTGCCAGCAGCCAATACTCGGGACAAGTCTATGGCTACACCTTC
CDR3aa: CASSQYSGQVYGYTF

d_gene: TRBD1
j_gene: TRBJ1-2
abundance: NA
v_gene: TRBV7-9
CDR3nt: TGTGCCAGCAGAGGGGGCAGTAGAGGGTCATATGGCTACACCTTC
CDR3aa: CASRGGSRGSYGYTF

d_gene: TRBD2
j_gene: TRBJ2-1
abundance: NA
v_gene: TRBV30
CDR3nt: TGTGCCTGGAGGGGAGGACTAGCGGGAGCCCCAAGAATCTACAATGAGCAGTTCTTC
CDR3aa: CAWRGGLAGAPRIYNEQFF

d_gene: NA
j_gene: TRBJ2-2
abundance: NA
v_gene: TRBV25-1
CDR3nt: TGTGCCAGCATTGCGGGAAACACCGGGGAGCTGTTTTTT
CDR3aa: CASIAGNTGELFF

d_gene: TRBD2
j_gene: TRBJ2-7
abundance: NA
v_gene: TRBV15
CDR3nt: TGTGCCACCAGCAGAGAAATAGCGGGGGGATCCTACGAGCAGTACTTC
CDR3aa: CATSREIAGGSYEQYF

d_gene: NA
j_gene: TRBJ2-7
abundance: NA
v_gene: TRBV6-5
CDR3nt: TGTGCCAGCAGTTACTCGGGCTTTCCGGTCTACGAGCAGTACTTC
CDR3aa: CASSYSGFPVYEQYF

d_gene: NA
j_gene: TRBJ2-1
abundance: NA
v_gene: TRBV4-1
CDR3nt: TGCGCCAGCAGCCAATCCTTATATTACAATGAGCAGTTCTTC
CDR3aa: CASSQSLYYNEQFF

d_gene: NA
j_gene: TRBJ2-3
abundance: NA
v_gene: TRBV2
CDR3nt: TGTGCCAGCAGCGCACTTCCGGGAGTTCCGACAGATACGCAGTATTTT
CDR3aa: CASSALPGVPTDTQYF

d_gene: NA
j_gene: TRBJ2-5
abundance: NA
v_gene: TRBV21-1
CDR3nt: TGTGCCAGCAGCAAAGAGACCGGGGGCCAAGAGACCCAGTACTTC
CDR3aa: CASSKETGGQETQYF

d_gene: TRBD1
j_gene: TRBJ2-5
abundance: NA
v_gene: TRBV5-1
CDR3nt: TGCGCCAGCAGCCGGTGGTCACAGGGGGAAGAGACCCAGTACTTC
CDR3aa: CASSRWSQGEETQYF

d_gene: NA
j_gene: TRBJ1-1
abundance: NA
v_gene: TRBV5-1
CDR3nt: TGCGCCAGCAGCTTGGCCGCAGCTTGGGGGGGGACAAAGAACACTGAAGCTTTCTTT
CDR3aa: CASSLAAAWGGTKNTEAFF

d_gene: TRBD2
j_gene: TRBJ2-1
abundance: NA
v_gene: TRBV11-3
CDR3nt: TGTGCCAGCAGCCCCAGCGGGAGTTCCTACAATGAGCAGTTCTTC
CDR3aa: CASSPSGSSYNEQFF

d_gene: NA
j_gene: TRBJ2-3
abundance: NA
v_gene: TRBV5-5
CDR3nt: TGTGCCAGCAGCTCCAGGTCGGCAGATACGCAGTATTTT
CDR3aa: CASSSRSADTQYF

d_gene: NA
j_gene: TRBJ1-1
abundance: NA
v_gene: TRBV29-1
CDR3nt: TGCAGCGTAACAGGGATGGACACTGAAGCTTTCTTT
CDR3aa: CSVTGMDTEAFF

d_gene: TRBD1
j_gene: TRBJ2-1
abundance: NA
v_gene: TRBV19
CDR3nt: TGTGCCAGTAGTAATCCCCTCGACAGGGTGGACAATGAGCAGTTCTTC
CDR3aa: CASSNPLDRVDNEQFF

d_gene: NA
j_gene: TRBJ2-7
abundance: NA
v_gene: TRBV10-3
CDR3nt: TGTGCCATCAGTGATAGGCCAGGGGAAGGCTACGAGCAGTACTTC
CDR3aa: CAISDRPGEGYEQYF

d_gene: TRBD1
j_gene: TRBJ2-5
abundance: NA
v_gene: TRBV15
CDR3nt: TGTGCCACCAGCCCAACAGGGGGCGCGGGAGAGACCCAGTACTTC
CDR3aa: CATSPTGGAGETQYF